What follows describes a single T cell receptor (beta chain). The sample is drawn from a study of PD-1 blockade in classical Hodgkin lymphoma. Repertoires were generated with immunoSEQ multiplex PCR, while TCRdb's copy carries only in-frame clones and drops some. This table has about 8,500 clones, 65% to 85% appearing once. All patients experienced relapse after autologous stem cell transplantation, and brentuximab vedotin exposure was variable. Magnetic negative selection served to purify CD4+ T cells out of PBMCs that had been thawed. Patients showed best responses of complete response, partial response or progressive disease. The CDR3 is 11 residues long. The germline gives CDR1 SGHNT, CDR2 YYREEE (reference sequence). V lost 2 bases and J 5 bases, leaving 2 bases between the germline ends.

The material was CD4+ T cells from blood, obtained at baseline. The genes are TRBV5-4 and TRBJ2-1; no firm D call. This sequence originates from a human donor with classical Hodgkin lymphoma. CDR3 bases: TGTGCCAGCAGCTTCAACAATGAGCAGTTCTTC. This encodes CASSFNNEQFF.